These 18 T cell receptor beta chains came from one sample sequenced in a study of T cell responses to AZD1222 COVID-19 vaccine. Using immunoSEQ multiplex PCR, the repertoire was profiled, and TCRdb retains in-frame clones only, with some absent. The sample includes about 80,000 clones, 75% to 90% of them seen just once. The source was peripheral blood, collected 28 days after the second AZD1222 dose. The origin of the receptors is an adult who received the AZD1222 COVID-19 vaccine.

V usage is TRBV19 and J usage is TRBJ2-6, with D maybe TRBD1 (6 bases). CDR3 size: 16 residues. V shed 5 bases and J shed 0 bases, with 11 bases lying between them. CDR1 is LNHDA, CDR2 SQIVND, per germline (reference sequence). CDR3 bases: TGTGCCAGTAGTTGGACAGCCAACTCTGGGGCCAACGTCCTGACTTTC. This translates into CASSWTANSGANVLTF.

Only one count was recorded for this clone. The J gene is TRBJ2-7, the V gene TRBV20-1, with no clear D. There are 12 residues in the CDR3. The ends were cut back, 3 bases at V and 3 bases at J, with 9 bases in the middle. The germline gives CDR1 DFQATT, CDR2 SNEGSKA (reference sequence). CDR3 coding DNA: TGCAGTGCTAGTCACAGACGCTACGAGCAGTACTTC. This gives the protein CSASHRRYEQYF.

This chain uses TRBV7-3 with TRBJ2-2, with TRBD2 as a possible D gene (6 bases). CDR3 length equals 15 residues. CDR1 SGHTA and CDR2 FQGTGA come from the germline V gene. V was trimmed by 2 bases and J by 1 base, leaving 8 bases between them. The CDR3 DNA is TGTGCCAGCAGCTTAGGAGGGCTGAACACCGGGGAGCTGTTTTTT. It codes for CASSLGGLNTGELFF.

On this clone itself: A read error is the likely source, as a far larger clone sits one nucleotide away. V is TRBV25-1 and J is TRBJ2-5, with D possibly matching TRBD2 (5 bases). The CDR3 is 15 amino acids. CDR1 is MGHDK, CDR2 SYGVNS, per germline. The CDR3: CASSESIGSGETQNF. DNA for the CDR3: TGTGCCAGCAGTGAATCAATAGGGAGCGGTGAGACCCAGAACTTC. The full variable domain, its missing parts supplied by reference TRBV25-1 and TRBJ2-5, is EADIYQTPRYLVIGTGKKITLECSQTMGHDKMYWYQQDPGMELHLIHYSYGVNSTEKGDLSSESTVSRIRTEHFPLTLESARPSHTSQYLCASSESIGSGETQNFGPGTRLLVL.

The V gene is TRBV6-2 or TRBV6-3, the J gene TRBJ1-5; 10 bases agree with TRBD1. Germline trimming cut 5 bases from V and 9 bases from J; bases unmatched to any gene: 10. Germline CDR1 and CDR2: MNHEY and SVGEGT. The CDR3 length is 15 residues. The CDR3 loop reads CASSNRDRGKRPQHF. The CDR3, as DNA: TGTGCCAGCAGTAACCGGGACAGGGGTAAGAGGCCCCAGCATTTT.

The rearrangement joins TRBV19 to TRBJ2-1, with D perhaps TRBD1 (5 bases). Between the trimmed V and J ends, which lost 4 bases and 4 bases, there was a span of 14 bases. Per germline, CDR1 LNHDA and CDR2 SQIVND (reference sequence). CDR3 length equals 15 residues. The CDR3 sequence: CASSTPARDYNEQFF. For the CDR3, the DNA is TGTGCCAGTAGTACCCCGGCCAGGGATTACAATGAGCAGTTCTTC.

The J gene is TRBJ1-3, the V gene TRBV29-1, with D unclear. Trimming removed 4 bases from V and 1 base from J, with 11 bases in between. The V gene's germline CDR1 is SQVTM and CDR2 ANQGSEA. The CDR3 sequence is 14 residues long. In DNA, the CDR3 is TGCAGCGTTGCCCTTGAGGATTCTGGAAACACCATATATTTT. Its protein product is CSVALEDSGNTIYF.

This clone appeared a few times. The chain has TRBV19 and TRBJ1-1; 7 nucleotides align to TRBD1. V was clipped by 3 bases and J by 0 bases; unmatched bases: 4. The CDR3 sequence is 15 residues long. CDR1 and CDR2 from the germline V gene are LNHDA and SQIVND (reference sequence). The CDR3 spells CASSMTGYMNTEAFF. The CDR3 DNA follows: TGTGCCAGTAGTATGACAGGGTACATGAACACTGAAGCTTTCTTT.

In DNA form, the CDR3 reads TGTGCCATCAGTGAGTCGTGGGAAAATCAGCCCCAGCATTTT. It codes for CAISESWENQPQHF. The chain joins TRBV10-3 to TRBJ1-5, with unresolved D. Germline V gene lookup returns CDR1 ENHRY and CDR2 SYGVKD. V lost 0 bases to trimming and J lost 4 bases, with 7 bases between them. This CDR3 has 14 residues.

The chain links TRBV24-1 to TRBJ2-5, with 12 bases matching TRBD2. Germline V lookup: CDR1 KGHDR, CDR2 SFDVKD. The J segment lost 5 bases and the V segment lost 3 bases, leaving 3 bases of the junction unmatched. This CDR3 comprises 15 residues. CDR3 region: CATSDPSGGEETQYF. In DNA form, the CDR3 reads TGTGCCACCAGTGATCCTAGCGGGGGGGAGGAGACCCAGTACTTC.

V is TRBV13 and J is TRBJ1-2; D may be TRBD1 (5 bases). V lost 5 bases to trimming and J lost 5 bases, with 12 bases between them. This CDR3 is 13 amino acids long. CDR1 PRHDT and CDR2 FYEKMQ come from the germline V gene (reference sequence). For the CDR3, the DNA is TGTGCCAGCAGCCGACGACAGATATATGGCTACACCTTC. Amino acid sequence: CASSRRQIYGYTF.

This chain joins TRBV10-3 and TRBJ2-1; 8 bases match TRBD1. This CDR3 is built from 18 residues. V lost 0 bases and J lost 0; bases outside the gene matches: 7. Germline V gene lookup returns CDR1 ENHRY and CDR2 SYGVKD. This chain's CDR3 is CAISESLTGASSYNEQFF. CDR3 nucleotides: TGTGCCATCAGTGAGTCCTTGACAGGGGCGAGCTCCTACAATGAGCAGTTCTTC.

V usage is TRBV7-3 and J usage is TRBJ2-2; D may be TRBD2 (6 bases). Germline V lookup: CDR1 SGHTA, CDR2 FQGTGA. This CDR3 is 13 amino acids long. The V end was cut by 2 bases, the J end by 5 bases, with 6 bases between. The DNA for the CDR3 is TGTGCCAGCAGCTTAGGAGGGACCGGGGAGCTGTTTTTT. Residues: CASSLGGTGELFF. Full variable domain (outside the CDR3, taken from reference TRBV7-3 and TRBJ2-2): GAGVSQTPSNKVTEKGKYVELRCDPISGHTALYWYRQSLGQGPEFLIYFQGTGAADDSGLPNDRFFAVRPEGSVSTLKIQRTERGDSAVYLCASSLGGTGELFFGEGSRLTVL.

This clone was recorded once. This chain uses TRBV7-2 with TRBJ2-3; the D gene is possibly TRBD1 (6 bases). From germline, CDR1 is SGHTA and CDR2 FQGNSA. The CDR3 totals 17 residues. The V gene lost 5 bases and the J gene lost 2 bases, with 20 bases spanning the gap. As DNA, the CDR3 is TGTGCCAGCAGCCCCGAGGGGGTCGGGCCCTTCACAGATACGCAGTATTTT. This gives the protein CASSPEGVGPFTDTQYF.

For the CDR3, the DNA is TGTGCCAGCAGGGGGGCCCCGGGACAGTCTCCCCTTGCTGTC. Translating it yields CASRGAPGQSPLAV. The chain joins TRBV6-5 to TRBJ2-7, with TRBD1 matching 7 bases. CDR3 length: 14 residues. The germline V gene has CDR1 MNHEY and CDR2 SVGAGI.

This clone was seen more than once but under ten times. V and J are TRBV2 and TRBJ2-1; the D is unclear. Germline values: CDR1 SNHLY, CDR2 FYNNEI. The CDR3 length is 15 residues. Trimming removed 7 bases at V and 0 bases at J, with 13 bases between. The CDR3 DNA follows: TGTGCCAGCAACCGACTGAGGAGCTCCTACAATGAGCAGTTCTTC. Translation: CASNRLRSSYNEQFF.

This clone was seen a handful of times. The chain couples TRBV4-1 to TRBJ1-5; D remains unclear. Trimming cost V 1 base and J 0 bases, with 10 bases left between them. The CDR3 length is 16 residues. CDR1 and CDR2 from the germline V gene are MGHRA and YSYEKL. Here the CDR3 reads CASSQAVQYSNQPQHF. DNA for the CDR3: TGCGCCAGCAGCCAAGCGGTACAGTATAGCAATCAGCCCCAGCATTTT.

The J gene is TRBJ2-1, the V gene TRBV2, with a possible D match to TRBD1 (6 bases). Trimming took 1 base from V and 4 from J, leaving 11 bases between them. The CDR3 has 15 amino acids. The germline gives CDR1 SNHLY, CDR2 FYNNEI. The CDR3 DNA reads TGTGCCAGCAGTGAAGATGGACAGTCTTACAATGAGCAGTTCTTC. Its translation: CASSEDGQSYNEQFF.